This T cell receptor (beta chain) derives from a study of T cells in women clearing cervical HPV infection. Study-wide background: Cases: HPV16-related CIN3 or worse on histology, a couple of invasive cancers. Controls were women whose single incident HPV16 infection cleared within 12 months without precancer or cancer.

Assay used: immunoSEQ multiplex PCR; TCRdb lists only in-frame clones, some missing. The specimen's table records more than 9,500 clones. A remark on this clone: The read comes to an end 3 residues before the CDR3 does, leaving the germline J gene to fill in the end.

In germline, CDR1 is SGHAT, CDR2 FQNNGV. The V end lost 6 bases, the J end lost 5 bases, and 11 bases lay between the germline ends. The length of the CDR3 is 13 residues. The sequence came from a woman between 18 and 75 years old with a cervical HPV16 infection that either progressed to CIN3+ or cleared (not recorded which). This chain joins TRBV11-2 and TRBJ2-1; D is unresolved. What was sequenced was blood buffy coat. Partial CDR3 DNA: TGTGCCAGCAGGTCGTGGGCAGACAATGAG. It yields the protein CASRSWADNE. The whole CDR3 protein is CASRSWADNEQFF.